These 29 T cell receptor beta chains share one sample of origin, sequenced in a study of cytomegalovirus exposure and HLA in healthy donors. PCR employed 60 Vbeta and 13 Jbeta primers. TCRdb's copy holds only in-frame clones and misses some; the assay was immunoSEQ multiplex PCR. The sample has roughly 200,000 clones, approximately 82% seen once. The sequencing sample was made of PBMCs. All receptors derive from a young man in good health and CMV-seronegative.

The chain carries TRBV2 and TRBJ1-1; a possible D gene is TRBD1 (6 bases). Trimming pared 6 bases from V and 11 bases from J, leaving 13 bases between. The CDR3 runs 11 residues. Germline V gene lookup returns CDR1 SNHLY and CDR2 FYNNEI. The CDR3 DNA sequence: TGTGCCAGCAGAGGCAGGGGCCGGGCTTTCTTT. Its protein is CASRGRGRAFF. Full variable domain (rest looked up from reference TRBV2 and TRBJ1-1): EPEVTQTPSHQVTQMGQEVILRCVPISNHLYFYWYRQILGQKVEFLVSFYNNEISEKSEIFDDQFSVERPDGSNFTLKIRSTKLEDSAMYFCASRGRGRAFFGQGTRLTVV.

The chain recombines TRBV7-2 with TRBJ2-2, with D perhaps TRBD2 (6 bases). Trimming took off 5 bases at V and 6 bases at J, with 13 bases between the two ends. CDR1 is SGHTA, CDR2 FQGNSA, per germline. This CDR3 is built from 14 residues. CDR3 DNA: TGTGCCAGCAGCAGGGACTCGGGGGCCGGGGAGCTGTTTTTT. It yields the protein CASSRDSGAGELFF.

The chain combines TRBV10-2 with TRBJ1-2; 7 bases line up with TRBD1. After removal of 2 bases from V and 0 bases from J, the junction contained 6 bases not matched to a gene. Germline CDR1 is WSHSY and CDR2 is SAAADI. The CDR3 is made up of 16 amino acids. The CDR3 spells CASSETHTGANYGYTF. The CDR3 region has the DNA TGCGCCAGCAGTGAGACCCACACAGGGGCTAACTATGGCTACACCTTC.

The CDR3 region is CASSPLSTGGSYEQYF. CDR3 nucleotides: TGTGCCAGCAGTCCGCTCTCGACGGGGGGAAGCTACGAGCAGTACTTC. The rearrangement links TRBV27 to TRBJ2-7; TRBD2 agrees at 7 bases. CDR1 and CDR2 (germline): MNHEY, SMNVEV (reference sequence). J gave up 3 bases and V 5 bases, and 13 bases lay outside the gene matches. This CDR3 region has 16 residues.

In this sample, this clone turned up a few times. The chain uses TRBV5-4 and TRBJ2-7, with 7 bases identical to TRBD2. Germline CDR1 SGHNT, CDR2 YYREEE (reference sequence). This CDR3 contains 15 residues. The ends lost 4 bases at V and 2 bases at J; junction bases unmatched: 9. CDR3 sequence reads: CASSPPGGRAYEQYF. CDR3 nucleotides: TGTGCCAGCAGCCCCCCTGGGGGGAGGGCCTACGAGCAGTACTTC.

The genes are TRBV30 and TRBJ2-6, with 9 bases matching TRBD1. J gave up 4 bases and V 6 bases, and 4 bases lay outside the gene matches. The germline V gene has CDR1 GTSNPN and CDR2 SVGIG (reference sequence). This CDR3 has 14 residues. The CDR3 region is CACGTGNGANVLTF. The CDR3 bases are TGTGCCTGTGGGACAGGGAACGGGGCCAACGTCCTGACTTTC.

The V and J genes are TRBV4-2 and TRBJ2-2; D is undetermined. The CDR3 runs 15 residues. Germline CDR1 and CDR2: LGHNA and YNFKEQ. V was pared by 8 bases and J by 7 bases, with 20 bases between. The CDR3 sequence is CASLRRVGSDGELFF. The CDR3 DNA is TGTGCCAGCCTCCGCCGAGTCGGGTCCGACGGGGAGCTGTTTTTT.

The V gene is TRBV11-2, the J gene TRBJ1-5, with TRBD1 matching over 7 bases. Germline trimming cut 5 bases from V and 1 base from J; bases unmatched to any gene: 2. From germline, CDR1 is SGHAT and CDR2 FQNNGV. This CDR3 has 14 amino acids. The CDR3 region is CASSPTGSNQPQHF. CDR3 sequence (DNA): TGTGCCAGCAGCCCGACAGGGAGCAATCAGCCCCAGCATTTT.

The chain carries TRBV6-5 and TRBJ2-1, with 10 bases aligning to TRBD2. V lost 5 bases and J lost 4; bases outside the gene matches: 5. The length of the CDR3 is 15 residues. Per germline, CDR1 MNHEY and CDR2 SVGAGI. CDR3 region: CASSVTSGKYNEQFF. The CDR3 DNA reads TGTGCCAGCAGTGTTACTAGCGGGAAATACAATGAGCAGTTCTTC.

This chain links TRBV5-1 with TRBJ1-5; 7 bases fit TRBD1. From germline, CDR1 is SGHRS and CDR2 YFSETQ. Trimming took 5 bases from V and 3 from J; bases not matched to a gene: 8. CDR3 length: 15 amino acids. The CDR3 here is CASSPDGQVNQPQHF. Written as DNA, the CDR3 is TGCGCCAGCAGTCCTGATGGACAGGTCAATCAGCCCCAGCATTTT.

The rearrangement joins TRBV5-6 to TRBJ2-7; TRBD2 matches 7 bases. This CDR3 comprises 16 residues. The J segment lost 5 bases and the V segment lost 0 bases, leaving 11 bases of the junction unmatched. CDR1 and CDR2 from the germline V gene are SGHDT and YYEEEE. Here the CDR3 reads CASSLVTGRRGNEQYF. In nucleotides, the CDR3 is TGTGCCAGCAGCTTGGTTACCGGGAGGAGGGGAAACGAGCAGTACTTC.

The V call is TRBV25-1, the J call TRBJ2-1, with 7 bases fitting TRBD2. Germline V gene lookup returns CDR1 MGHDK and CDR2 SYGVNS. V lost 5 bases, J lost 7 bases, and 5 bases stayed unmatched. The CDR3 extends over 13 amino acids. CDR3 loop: CASSRDYGNEQFF. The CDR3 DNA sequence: TGTGCCAGCAGTCGGGACTACGGTAATGAGCAGTTCTTC.

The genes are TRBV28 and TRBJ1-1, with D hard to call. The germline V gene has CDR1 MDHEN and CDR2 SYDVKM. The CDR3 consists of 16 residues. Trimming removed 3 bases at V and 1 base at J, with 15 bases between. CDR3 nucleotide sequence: TGTGCCAGCAGTTTTATCGGGTCTGAGGGGAACACTGAAGCTTTCTTT. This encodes CASSFIGSEGNTEAFF.

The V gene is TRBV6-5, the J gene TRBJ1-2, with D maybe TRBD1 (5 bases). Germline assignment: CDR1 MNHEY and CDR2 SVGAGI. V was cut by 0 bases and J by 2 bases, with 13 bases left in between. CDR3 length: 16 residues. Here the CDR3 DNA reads TGTGCCAGCAGTTACTCGATCTCCGACAGCAACTATGGCTACACCTTC. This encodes CASSYSISDSNYGYTF.

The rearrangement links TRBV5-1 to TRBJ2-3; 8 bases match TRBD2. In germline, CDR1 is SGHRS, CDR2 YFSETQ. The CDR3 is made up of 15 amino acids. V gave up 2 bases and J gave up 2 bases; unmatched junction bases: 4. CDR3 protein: CASSFLTSATDTQYF. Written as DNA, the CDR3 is TGCGCCAGCAGCTTCCTGACTAGCGCCACAGATACGCAGTATTTT.

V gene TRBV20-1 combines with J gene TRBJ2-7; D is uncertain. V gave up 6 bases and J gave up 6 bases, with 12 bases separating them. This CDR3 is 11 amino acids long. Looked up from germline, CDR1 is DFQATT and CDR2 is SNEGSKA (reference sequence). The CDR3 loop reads CSAPRWSEQYF. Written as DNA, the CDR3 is TGCAGTGCCCCGAGGTGGAGCGAGCAGTACTTC.

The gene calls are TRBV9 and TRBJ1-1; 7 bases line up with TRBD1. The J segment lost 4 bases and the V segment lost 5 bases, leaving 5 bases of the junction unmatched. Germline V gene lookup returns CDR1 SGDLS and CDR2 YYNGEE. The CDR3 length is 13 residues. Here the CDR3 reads CASRGDSGTEAFF. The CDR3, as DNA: TGTGCCAGCAGAGGGGACAGTGGCACTGAAGCTTTCTTT. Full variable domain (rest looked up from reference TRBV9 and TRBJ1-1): DSGVTQTPKHLITATGQRVTLRCSPRSGDLSVYWYQQSLDQGLQFLIQYYNGEERAKGNILERFSAQQFPDLHSELNLSSLELGDSALYFCASRGDSGTEAFFGQGTRLTVV.

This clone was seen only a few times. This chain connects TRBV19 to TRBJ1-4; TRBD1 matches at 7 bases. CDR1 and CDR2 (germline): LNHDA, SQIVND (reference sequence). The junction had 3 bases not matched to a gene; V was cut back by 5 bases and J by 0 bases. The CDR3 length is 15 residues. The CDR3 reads CASSAGTATNEKLFF. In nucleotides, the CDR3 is TGTGCCAGTAGTGCCGGGACAGCAACTAATGAAAAACTGTTTTTT. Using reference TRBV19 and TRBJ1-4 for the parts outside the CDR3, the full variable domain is DGGITQSPKYLFRKEGQNVTLSCEQNLNHDAMYWYRQDPGQGLRLIYYSQIVNDFQKGDIAEGYSVSREKKESFPLTVTSAQKNPTAFYLCASSAGTATNEKLFFGSGTQLSVL.

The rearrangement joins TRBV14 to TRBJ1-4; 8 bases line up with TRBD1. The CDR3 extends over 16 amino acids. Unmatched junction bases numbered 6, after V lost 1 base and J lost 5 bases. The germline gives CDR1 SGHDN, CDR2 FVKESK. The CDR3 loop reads CASSQGWTGRNEKLFF. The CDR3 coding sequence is TGTGCCAGCAGCCAAGGTTGGACAGGGAGAAATGAAAAACTGTTTTTT. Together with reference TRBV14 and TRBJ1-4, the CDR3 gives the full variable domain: EAGVTQFPSHSVIEKGQTVTLRCDPISGHDNLYWYRRVMGKEIKFLLHFVKESKQDESGMPNNRFLAERTGGTYSTLKVQPAELEDSGVYFCASSQGWTGRNEKLFFGSGTQLSVL.

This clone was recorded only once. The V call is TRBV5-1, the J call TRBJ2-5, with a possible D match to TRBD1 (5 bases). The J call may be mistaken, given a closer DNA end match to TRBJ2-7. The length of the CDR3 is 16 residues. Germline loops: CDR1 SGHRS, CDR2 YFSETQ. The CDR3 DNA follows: TGCGCCAGCAGCCCCGAGGCAGGGCTCCTCTCCTACGAGCAGTACTTC. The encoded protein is CASSPEAGLLSYEQYF.

The DNA for the CDR3 is TGCGCCAGCAGCTTAAACAGGGGAAGTGAAAAACTGTTTTTT. Amino acid sequence: CASSLNRGSEKLFF. V usage is TRBV5-1 and J usage is TRBJ1-4; 7 bases are shared with TRBD1. This CDR3 has 14 amino acids. Germline V gives CDR1 SGHRS, CDR2 YFSETQ. The J segment lost 7 bases and the V segment lost 2 bases, leaving 5 bases of the junction unmatched.

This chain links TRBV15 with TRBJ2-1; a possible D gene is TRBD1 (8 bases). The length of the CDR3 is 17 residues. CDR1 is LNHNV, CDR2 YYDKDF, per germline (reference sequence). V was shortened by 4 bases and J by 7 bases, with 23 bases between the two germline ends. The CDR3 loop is CATSTPTGGGASNEQFF. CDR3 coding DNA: TGTGCCACCAGCACCCCCACAGGGGGGGGCGCGAGTAATGAGCAGTTCTTC.

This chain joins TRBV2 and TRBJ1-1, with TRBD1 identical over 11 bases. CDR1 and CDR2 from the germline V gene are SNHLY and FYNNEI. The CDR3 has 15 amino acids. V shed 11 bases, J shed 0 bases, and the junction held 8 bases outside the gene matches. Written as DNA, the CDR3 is TGTGCCGGGGACAGGGGGTTCTACATGAACACTGAAGCTTTCTTT. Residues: CAGDRGFYMNTEAFF.

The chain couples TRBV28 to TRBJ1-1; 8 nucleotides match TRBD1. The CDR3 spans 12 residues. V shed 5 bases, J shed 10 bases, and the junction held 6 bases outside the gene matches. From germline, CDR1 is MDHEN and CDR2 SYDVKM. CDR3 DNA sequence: TGTGCCAGCAGTACCAGGACAGGGACAGCTTTCTTT. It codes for CASSTRTGTAFF.

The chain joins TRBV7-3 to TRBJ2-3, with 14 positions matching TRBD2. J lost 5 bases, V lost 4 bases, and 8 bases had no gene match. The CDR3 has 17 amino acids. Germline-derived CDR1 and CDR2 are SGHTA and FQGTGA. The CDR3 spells CASSSGLGLAGGDTQYF. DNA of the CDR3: TGTGCCAGCAGCTCCGGACTTGGACTAGCGGGAGGAGATACGCAGTATTTT. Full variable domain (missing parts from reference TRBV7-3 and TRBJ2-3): GAGVSQTPSNKVTEKGKYVELRCDPISGHTALYWYRQSLGQGPEFLIYFQGTGAADDSGLPNDRFFAVRPEGSVSTLKIQRTERGDSAVYLCASSSGLGLAGGDTQYFGPGTRLTVL.

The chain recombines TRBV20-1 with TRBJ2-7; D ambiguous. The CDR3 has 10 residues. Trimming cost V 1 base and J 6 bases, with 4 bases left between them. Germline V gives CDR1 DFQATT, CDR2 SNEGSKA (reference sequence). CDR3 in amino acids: CSARVAEQYF. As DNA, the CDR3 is TGCAGTGCTAGAGTAGCCGAGCAGTACTTC.

CDR3 in amino acids: CASSPLREVSNQPQHF. The CDR3 region has the DNA TGTGCCAGCAGCCCACTGAGGGAGGTTAGCAATCAGCCCCAGCATTTT. The rearrangement uses TRBV5-8 and TRBJ1-5; D unclear. The germline CDR1 and CDR2 sequences are SGHTS and YDEGEE. The CDR3 is made up of 16 amino acids. With 4 bases removed from V and 0 bases from J, the gap between germline ends came to 14 bases.

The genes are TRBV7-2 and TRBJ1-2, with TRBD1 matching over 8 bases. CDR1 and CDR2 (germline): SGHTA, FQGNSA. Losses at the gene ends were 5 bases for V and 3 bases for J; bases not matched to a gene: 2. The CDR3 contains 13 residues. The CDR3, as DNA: TGTGCCAGCAGCCCGGACAGGGACTATGGCTACACCTTC. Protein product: CASSPDRDYGYTF.

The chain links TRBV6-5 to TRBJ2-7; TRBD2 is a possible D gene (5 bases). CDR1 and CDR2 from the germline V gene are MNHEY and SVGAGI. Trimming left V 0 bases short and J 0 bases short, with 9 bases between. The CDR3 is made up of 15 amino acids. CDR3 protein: CASSYSEGPSYEQYF. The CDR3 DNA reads TGTGCCAGCAGTTACTCAGAGGGCCCCTCCTACGAGCAGTACTTC.